The entry that follows covers one TCR beta chain sequence. Germline assignment: CDR1 MGHDK and CDR2 SYGVNS. Trimming shortened V by 3 bases and J by 1 base, and 3 bases separated the two germline ends. CDR3 size: 13 residues. These data come from a study of blood T cell repertoires in COVID-19. Study-level background: Collection of acute and convalescent COVID-19 samples took place in the United States, Italy and Spain. Nucleic acid was either cDNA or gDNA, and it came from T cells, B-cell-depleted T cells, or PBMCs.

Here immunoSEQ multiplex PCR was the method, and the copy in TCRdb shows in-frame clones only, minus some. The sample holds roughly 250,000 clones; approximately 90% are singletons and the top ten take 0.99%. This rearrangement joins TRBV25-1 to TRBJ2-2; D unresolved. The sample taken for sequencing was peripheral blood. The clonotype was recovered from a middle-aged woman who had recovered from COVID-19. This CDR3 is CASSDRNTGELFF. CDR3 coding DNA: TGTGCCAGCAGTGACAGGAACACCGGGGAGCTGTTTTTT.